Described below is a single TCR beta chain sequence and its context. Its cognate antigen has yet to be identified. Base qualities are not at hand, and no much larger clone is one base apart. Receptor amplification or capture employed the immunoSEQ multiplex PCR assay. T cell repertoires were profiled with deep sequencing of rearranged TCR beta loci together with multiparametric flow cytometry. Not all clones reach the TCRdb copy of this immuneACCESS table, which keeps in-frame sequences only. Checked studies attribute under half of the gap to unresolved V genes and leave the rest unexplained. This sample has about 20,000 clones in its table, and roughly 90% of those were observed once. The top ten clones comprise more than 9.5% of the sample. This sample is part of a study of lymphopenia after photon versus proton radiotherapy (dated by TCRdb to the late 2010s). As for the study more broadly: The immunological effects of photon versus proton radiation therapy were compared in patients with gastrointestinal tumors who developed high-grade lymphopenia. The study aimed to characterize how the two radiation modalities differ in their impact on the immune system. A cohort of about 22 patients with gastrointestinal tumors who received either photon or proton therapy and subsequently developed lymphopenia was included. The investigation overall reported the following: During treatment, patients who received photon therapy lost naive T cells and TCR diversity and gained effector/memory populations, whereas patients who received proton therapy remained relatively stable. The survival association was assessed only in patients who died, and better survival with proton therapy was presented by the authors as a possibility rather than a demonstrated result. Across the cohort, among patients who died, a greater drop in TCR diversity after the nadir was inversely correlated with overall survival time. After the lymphocyte count nadir, photon-treated repertoires showed oligoclonal expansion, especially of CD8+ Temra cells, which drove the drop in diversity.

CDR1 is given as GTSNPN and CDR2 as SVGIG, both from the germline V gene (reference sequence). The CDR3 starts with the cysteine, ends with the phenylalanine, and has 17 residues. Just CDR3 DNA is preserved here, 51 bases in frame from base 1. From V the trimming removes 0 bases and from J it removes 0 bases, while the gene matches leave 10 bases of the junction unaccounted for. The chain is made from TRBV30 and TRBJ1-1, with 7 bases matching TRBD1. Sequencing was performed on peripheral blood, taken from a patient treated with proton-based radiotherapy. The receptor was derived from a man older than 75 with esophageal cancer. The bases are TGTGCCTGGAGTGTAACCCCCGCAGGGGGTTTGAACACTGAAGCTTTCTTT. This codes for CAWSVTPAGGLNTEAFF.